Sequencing of this T cell receptor beta chain was carried out in a study of T cell repertoires in aging, cancer and after chemotherapy. Trimming took 5 bases from V and 6 from J, leaving 16 bases between them. Germline CDR1 is LNHNV and CDR2 is YYDKDF (reference sequence). There are 14 residues in the CDR3. Whole-study findings and limits: Lymphoid organ infiltration in hematological cancer patients may impair thymic emigration or peripheral T cell expansion.

Peripheral blood genomic DNA, not sorted cells or RNA, was the template. Multiplex touch-down PCR with TRB-A/B primers amplified rearranged V-D-J TRB sequences. TCRdb re-called the multiplex PCR reads with MiXCR, one entry per CDR3 protein. The sample records about 5,000 distinct CDR3 sequences, 30% to 40% being singletons. A few counts support this clonotype. Antigen unknown. This TCR was sampled from a human donor with a blood cancer. The donor label of this sample is uncertain. The sequencing sample was made of blood. The chain links TRBV15 to TRBJ2-5, with D perhaps matching TRBD2 (6 bases). CDR3 in DNA: TGTGCCACCAGCCTCGGGACTCAAATAAAGACCCAGTACTTC. This translates into CATSLGTQIKTQYF.